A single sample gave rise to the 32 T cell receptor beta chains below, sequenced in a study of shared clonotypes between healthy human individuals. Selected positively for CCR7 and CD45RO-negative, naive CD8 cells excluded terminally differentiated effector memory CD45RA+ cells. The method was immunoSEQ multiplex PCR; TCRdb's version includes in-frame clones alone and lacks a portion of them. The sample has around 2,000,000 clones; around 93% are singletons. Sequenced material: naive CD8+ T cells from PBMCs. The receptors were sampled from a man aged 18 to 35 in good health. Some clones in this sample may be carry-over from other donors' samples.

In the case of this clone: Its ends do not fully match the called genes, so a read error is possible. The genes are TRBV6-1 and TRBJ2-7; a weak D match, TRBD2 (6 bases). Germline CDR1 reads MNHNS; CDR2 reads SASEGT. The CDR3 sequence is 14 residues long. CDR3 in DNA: TGTGCCAGCAGTGAACCCCTAGGGAGGTACGAGCAGTGCTTC. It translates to CASSEPLGRYEQCF.

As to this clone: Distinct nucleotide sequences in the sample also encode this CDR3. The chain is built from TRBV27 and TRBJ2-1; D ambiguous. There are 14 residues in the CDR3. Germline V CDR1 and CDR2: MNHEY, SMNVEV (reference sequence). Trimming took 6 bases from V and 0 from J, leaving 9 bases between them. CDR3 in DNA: TGTGCCAGCAGCCCCCTTAACTCCTACAATGAGCAGTTCTTC. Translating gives CASSPLNSYNEQFF.

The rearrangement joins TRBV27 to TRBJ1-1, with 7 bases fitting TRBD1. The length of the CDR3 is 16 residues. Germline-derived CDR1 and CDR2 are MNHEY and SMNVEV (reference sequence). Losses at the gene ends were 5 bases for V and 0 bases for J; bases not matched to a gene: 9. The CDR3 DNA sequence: TGTGCCAGCAGTCCCCGGACAGGACCAATGAACACTGAAGCTTTCTTT. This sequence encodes CASSPRTGPMNTEAFF.

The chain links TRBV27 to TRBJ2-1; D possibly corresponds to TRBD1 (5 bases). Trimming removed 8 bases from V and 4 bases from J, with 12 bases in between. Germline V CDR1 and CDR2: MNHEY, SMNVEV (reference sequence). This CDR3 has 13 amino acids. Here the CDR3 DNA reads TGTGCCAGCGGTATTGACAGTTACAATGAGCAGTTCTTC. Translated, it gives CASGIDSYNEQFF.

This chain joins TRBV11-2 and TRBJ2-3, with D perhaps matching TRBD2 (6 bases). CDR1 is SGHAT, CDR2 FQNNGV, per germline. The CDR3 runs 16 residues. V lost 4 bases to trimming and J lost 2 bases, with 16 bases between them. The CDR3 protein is CASSSGLTLYTDTQYF. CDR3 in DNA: TGTGCCAGCAGCTCGGGACTGACTCTTTACACAGATACGCAGTATTTT. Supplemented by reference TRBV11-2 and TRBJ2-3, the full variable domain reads EAGVAQSPRYKIIEKRQSVAFWCNPISGHATLYWYQQILGQGPKLLIQFQNNGVVDDSQLPKDRFSAERLKGVDSTLKIQPAKLEDSAVYLCASSSGLTLYTDTQYFGPGTRLTVL.

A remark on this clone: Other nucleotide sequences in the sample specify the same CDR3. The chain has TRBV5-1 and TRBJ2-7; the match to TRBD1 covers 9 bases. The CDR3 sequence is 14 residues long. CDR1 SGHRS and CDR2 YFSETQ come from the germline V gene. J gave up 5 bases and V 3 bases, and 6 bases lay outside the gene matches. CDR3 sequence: CASSSGTGINEQYF. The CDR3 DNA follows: TGCGCCAGCAGCTCCGGGACAGGGATCAACGAGCAGTACTTC.

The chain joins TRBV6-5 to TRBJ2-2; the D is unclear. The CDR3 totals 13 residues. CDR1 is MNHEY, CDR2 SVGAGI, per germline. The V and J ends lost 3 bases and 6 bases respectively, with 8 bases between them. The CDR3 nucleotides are TGTGCCAGCAGTTATAACGTAGCCGGGGAGCTGTTTTTT. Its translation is CASSYNVAGELFF.

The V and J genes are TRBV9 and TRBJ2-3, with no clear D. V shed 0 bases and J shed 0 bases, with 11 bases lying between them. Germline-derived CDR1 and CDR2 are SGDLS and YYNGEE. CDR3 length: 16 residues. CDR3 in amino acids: CASSVAQRTSTDTQYF. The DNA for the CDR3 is TGTGCCAGCAGCGTAGCGCAGCGAACTAGCACAGATACGCAGTATTTT.

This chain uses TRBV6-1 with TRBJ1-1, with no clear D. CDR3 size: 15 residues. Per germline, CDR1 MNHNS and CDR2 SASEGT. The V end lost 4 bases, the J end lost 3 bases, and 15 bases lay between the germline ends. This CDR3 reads CASSGGVRLYTEAFF. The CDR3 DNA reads TGTGCCAGCAGTGGGGGAGTCAGGTTGTACACTGAAGCTTTCTTT.

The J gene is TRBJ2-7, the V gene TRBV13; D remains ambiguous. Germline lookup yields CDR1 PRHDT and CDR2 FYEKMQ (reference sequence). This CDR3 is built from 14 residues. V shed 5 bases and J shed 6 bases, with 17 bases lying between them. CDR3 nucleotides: TGTGCCAGCAGCGCGATTTTGGGGAACGGCGAGCAGTACTTC. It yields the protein CASSAILGNGEQYF.

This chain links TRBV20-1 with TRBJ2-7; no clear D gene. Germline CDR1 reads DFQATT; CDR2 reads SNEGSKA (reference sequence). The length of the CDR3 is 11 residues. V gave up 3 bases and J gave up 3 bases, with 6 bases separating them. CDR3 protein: CSARYGYEQYF. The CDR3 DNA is TGCAGTGCTAGGTACGGCTACGAGCAGTACTTC.

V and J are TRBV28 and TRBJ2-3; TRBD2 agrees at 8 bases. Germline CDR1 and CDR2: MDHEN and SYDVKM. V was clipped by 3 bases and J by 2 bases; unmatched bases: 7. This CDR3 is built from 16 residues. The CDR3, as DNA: TGTGCCAGCAGTTTGGGAGCGGGGGTGATCACAGATACGCAGTATTTT. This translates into CASSLGAGVITDTQYF.

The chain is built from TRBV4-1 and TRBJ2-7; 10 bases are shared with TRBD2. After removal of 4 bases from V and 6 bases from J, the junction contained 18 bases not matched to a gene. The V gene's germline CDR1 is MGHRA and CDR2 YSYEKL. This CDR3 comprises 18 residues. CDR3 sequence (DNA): TGCGCCAGCAGCCGACAAGATCCCAACAGACTAGCGGGTACCGAGCAGTACTTC. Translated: CASSRQDPNRLAGTEQYF.

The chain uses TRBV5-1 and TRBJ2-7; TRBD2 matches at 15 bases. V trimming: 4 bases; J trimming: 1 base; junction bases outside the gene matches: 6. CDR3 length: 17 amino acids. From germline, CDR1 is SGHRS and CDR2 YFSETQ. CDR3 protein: CASSQPGLAGGSYEQYF. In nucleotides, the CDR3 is TGCGCCAGCAGCCAACCGGGACTAGCGGGAGGTTCCTACGAGCAGTACTTC.

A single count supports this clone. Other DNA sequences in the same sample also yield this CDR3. DNA of the CDR3: TGTGCCAGCAGCTTGGGGTCAGCCAAAAACATTCAGTACTTC. Protein: CASSLGSAKNIQYF. The genes are TRBV11-2 and TRBJ2-4; no clear D. The CDR3 loop spans 14 amino acids. V was trimmed by 3 bases and J by 0 bases, leaving 6 bases between them. The germline gives CDR1 SGHAT, CDR2 FQNNGV. The full variable domain, in which reference TRBV11-2 and TRBJ2-4 provide the parts outside the CDR3, is EAGVAQSPRYKIIEKRQSVAFWCNPISGHATLYWYQQILGQGPKLLIQFQNNGVVDDSQLPKDRFSAERLKGVDSTLKIQPAKLEDSAVYLCASSLGSAKNIQYFGAGTRLSVL.

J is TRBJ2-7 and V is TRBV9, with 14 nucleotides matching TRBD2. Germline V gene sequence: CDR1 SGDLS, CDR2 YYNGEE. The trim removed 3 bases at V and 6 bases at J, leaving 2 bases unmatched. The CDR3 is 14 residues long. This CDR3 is CASSEGTSGSEQYF. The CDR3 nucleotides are TGTGCCAGCAGCGAGGGGACTAGCGGGAGCGAGCAGTACTTC.

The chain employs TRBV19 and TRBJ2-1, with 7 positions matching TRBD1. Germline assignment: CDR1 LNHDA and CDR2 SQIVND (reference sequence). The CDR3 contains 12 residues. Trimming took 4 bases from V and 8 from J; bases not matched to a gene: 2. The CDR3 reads CASSNRGHEQFF. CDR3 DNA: TGTGCCAGTAGTAACAGGGGCCATGAGCAGTTCTTC. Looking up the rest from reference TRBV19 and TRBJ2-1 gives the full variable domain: DGGITQSPKYLFRKEGQNVTLSCEQNLNHDAMYWYRQDPGQGLRLIYYSQIVNDFQKGDIAEGYSVSREKKESFPLTVTSAQKNPTAFYLCASSNRGHEQFFGPGTRLTVL.

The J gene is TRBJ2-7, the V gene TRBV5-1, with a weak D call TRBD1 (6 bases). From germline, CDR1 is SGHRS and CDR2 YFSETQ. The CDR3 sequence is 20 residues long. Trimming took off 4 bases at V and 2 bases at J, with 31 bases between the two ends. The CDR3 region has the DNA TGCGCCAGCAGCCCGGAGGTCGGACAGCCGTTGATTTTAGGTACCTACGAGCAGTACTTC. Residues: CASSPEVGQPLILGTYEQYF.

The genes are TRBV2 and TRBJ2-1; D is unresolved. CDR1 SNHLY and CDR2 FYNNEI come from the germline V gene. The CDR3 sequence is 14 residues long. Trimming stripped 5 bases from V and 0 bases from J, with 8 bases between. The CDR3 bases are TGTGCCAGCAGTCCTCAGAGCTCCTACAATGAGCAGTTCTTC. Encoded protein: CASSPQSSYNEQFF. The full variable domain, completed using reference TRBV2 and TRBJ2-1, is EPEVTQTPSHQVTQMGQEVILRCVPISNHLYFYWYRQILGQKVEFLVSFYNNEISEKSEIFDDQFSVERPDGSNFTLKIRSTKLEDSAMYFCASSPQSSYNEQFFGPGTRLTVL.

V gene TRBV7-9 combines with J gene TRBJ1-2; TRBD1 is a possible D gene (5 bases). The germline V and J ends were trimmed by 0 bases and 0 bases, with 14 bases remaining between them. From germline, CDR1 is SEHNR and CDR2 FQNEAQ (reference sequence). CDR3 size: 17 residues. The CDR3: CASSLAGGAGTNYGYTF. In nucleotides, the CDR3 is TGTGCCAGCAGCTTAGCGGGAGGGGCCGGTACTAACTATGGCTACACCTTC.

The CDR3 sequence is CASSTRDGRNVGELFF. The CDR3 DNA sequence: TGTGCCAGCAGTACTCGGGACGGGAGGAACGTTGGGGAGCTGTTTTTT. V gene TRBV27 combines with J gene TRBJ2-2; 7 nucleotides match TRBD2. V dropped 5 bases and J dropped 8; count of bases not matched to a gene: 14. The CDR3 loop spans 16 amino acids. Germline V gene data show CDR1 as MNHEY and CDR2 as SMNVEV (reference sequence).

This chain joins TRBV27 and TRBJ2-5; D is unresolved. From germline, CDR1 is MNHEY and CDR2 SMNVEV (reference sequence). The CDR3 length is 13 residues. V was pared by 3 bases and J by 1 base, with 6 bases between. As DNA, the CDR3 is TGTGCCAGCAGTTTGCAAGGCCAAGAGACCCAGTACTTC. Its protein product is CASSLQGQETQYF.

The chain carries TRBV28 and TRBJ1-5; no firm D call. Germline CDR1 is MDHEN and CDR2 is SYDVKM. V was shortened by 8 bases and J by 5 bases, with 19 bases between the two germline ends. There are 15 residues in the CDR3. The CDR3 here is CASAAVGGIHQPQHF. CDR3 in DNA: TGTGCCAGCGCAGCCGTTGGAGGGATTCATCAGCCCCAGCATTTT.

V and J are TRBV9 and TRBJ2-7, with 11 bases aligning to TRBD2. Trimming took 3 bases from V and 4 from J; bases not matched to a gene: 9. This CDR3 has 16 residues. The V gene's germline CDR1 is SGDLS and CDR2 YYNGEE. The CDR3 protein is CASSELAGATTYEQYF. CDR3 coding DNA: TGTGCCAGCAGCGAACTAGCGGGAGCCACGACTTACGAGCAGTACTTC. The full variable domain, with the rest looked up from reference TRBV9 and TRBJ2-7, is DSGVTQTPKHLITATGQRVTLRCSPRSGDLSVYWYQQSLDQGLQFLIQYYNGEERAKGNILERFSAQQFPDLHSELNLSSLELGDSALYFCASSELAGATTYEQYFGPGTRLTVT.

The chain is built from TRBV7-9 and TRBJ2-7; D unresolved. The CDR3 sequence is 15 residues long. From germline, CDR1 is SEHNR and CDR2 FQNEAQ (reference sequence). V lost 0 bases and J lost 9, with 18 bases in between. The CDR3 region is CASSLAFSTPIGQYF. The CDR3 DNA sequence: TGTGCCAGCAGCTTAGCATTTTCCACCCCCATTGGGCAGTACTTC.

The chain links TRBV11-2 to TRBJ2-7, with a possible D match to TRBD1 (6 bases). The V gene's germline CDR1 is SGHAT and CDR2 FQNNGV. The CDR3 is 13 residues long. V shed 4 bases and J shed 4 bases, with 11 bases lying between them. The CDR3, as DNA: TGTGCCAGCAGCTCGGACAGCTCATACGAGCAGTACTTC. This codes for CASSSDSSYEQYF.

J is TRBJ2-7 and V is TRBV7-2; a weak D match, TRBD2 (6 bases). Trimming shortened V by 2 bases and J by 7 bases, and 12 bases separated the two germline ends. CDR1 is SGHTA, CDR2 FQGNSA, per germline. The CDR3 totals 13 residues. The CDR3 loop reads CASSLSGRREQYF. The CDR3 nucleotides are TGTGCCAGCAGCTTATCGGGGAGGAGGGAGCAGTACTTC.

CDR3 sequence reads: CASSLLQQSSYEQYF. CDR3 coding DNA: TGTGCCAGCAGTTTATTACAGCAGAGCTCCTACGAGCAGTACTTC. The chain employs TRBV28 and TRBJ2-7, with unresolved D. Trimming left V 1 base short and J 0 bases short, with 10 bases between. Germline lookup yields CDR1 MDHEN and CDR2 SYDVKM. The CDR3 length is 15 residues. The full variable domain, completed using reference TRBV28 and TRBJ2-7, is DVKVTQSSRYLVKRTGEKVFLECVQDMDHENMFWYRQDPGLGLRLIYFSYDVKMKEKGDIPEGYSVSREKKERFSLILESASTNQTSMYLCASSLLQQSSYEQYFGPGTRLTVT.

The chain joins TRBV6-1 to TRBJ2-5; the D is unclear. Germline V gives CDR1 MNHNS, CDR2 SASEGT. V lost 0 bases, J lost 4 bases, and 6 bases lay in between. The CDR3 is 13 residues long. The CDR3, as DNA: TGTGCCAGCAGTGAAGCTTGGGGAGAGACCCAGTACTTC. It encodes CASSEAWGETQYF.

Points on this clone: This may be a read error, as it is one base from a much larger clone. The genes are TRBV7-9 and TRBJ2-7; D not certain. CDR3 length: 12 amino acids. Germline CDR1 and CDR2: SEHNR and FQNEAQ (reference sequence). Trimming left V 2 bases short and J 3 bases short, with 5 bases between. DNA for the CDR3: TGTGCCAGCAGCTTAATCGGCTACGAGCAGTACTTC. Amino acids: CASSLIGYEQYF.

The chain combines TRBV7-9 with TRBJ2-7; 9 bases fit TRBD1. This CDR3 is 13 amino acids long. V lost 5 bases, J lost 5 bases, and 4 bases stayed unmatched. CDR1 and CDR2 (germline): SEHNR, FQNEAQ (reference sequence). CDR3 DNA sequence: TGTGCCAGCAGCCCGACAGGGGGTCACGAGCAGTACTTC. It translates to CASSPTGGHEQYF.

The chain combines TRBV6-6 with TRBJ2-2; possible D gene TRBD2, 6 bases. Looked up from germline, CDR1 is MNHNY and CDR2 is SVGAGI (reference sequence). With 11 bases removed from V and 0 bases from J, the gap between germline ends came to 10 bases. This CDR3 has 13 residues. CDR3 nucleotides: TGTGCCGTAGTAGCGGCGAACACCGGGGAGCTGTTTTTT. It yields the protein CAVVAANTGELFF.